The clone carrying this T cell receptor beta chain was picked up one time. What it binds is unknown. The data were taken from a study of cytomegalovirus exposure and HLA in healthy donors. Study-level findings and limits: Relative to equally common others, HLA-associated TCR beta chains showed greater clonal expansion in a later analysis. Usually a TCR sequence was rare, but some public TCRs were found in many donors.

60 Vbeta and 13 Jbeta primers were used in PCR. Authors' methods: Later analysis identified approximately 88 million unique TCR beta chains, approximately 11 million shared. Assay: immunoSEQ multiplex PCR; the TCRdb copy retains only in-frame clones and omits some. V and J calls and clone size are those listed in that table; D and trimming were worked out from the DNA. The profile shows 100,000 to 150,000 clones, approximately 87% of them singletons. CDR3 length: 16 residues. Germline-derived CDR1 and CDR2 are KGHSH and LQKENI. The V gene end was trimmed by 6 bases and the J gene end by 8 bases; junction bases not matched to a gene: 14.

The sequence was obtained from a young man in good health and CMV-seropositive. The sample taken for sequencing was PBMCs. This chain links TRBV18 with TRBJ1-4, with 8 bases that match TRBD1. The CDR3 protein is CASSPSSDREVEKLFF. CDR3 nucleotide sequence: TGTGCCAGCTCCCCTTCATCGGACAGGGAGGTCGAAAAACTGTTTTTT. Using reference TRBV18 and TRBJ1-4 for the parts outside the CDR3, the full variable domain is NAGVMQNPRHLVRRRGQEARLRCSPMKGHSHVYWYRQLPEEGLKFMVYLQKENIIDESGMPKERFSAEFPKEGPSILRIQQVVRGDSAAYFCASSPSSDREVEKLFFGSGTQLSVL.